These 21 T cell receptor beta chains were sequenced from one sample in a study of cytomegalovirus exposure and HLA in healthy donors. Sequencing was performed with immunoSEQ multiplex PCR; in TCRdb, only in-frame clones are kept and a portion is missing. Of about 49,000 clones in the sample, almost 95% were seen once. Sequenced: PBMCs. Receptor source: a man aged 18 to 30 in good health and CMV-seronegative.

The chain uses TRBV5-1 and TRBJ2-5; no clear D. Trimming removed 7 bases at V and 4 bases at J, with 20 bases between. In germline, CDR1 is SGHRS, CDR2 YFSETQ. The CDR3 runs to 15 residues. The CDR3 nucleotides read TGCGCCAGCCTTGAGTTCCCAGGCTGGCGAGAGACCCAGTACTTC. This gives the protein CASLEFPGWRETQYF.

The genes are TRBV10-3 and TRBJ2-3; weak D call: TRBD1 (5 bases). V was clipped by 4 bases and J by 7 bases, with 9 bases between them. The CDR3 has 12 residues. CDR1 ENHRY and CDR2 SYGVKD come from the germline V gene. The CDR3 protein is CAISADRYTQYF. CDR3 nucleotides: TGTGCCATCAGTGCCGACAGATATACGCAGTATTTT.

The V gene is TRBV19, the J gene TRBJ2-1; tentatively, D is TRBD2 (6 bases). Looked up from germline, CDR1 is LNHDA and CDR2 is SQIVND (reference sequence). V dropped 8 bases and J dropped 9 bases, with 23 bases sitting between them. The CDR3 extends over 15 amino acids. The CDR3, as DNA: TGTGCCAGTCGTGTCGGGAGCGCCATTCGTGGTGAGCAGTTCTTC. Its translation: CASRVGSAIRGEQFF.

The rearrangement uses TRBV5-1 and TRBJ2-1, with D maybe TRBD2 (5 bases). The CDR3 runs to 15 residues. Per germline, CDR1 SGHRS and CDR2 YFSETQ. Trimming removed 6 bases at V and 3 bases at J, with 16 bases between. In DNA form, the CDR3 reads TGCGCCAGCACCCCGTCAAGGAGGCTCTACAATGAGCAGTTCTTC. Its translation: CASTPSRRLYNEQFF.

The chain joins TRBV27 to TRBJ1-2; TRBD1 matches 8 bases. J gave up 8 bases and V 3 bases, and 5 bases lay outside the gene matches. The length of the CDR3 is 13 residues. In germline, CDR1 is MNHEY, CDR2 SMNVEV (reference sequence). Here the CDR3 reads CASSLTGAKGYTF. DNA of the CDR3: TGTGCCAGCAGTTTGACAGGGGCTAAAGGCTACACCTTC.

The chain carries TRBV2 and TRBJ2-3; 14 positions match TRBD2. V lost 0 bases to trimming and J lost 2 bases; unmatched junction nucleotides: 4. Per germline, CDR1 SNHLY and CDR2 FYNNEI. CDR3 size: 18 residues. CDR3 nucleotide sequence: TGTGCCAGCAGTGAAGCACGGACTAGCGGGAGGTTCACAGATACGCAGTATTTT. Its protein is CASSEARTSGRFTDTQYF.

The genes are TRBV30 and TRBJ1-2; 8 bases map to TRBD1. V trimming: 4 bases; J trimming: 1 base; junction bases outside the gene matches: 5. Germline assignment: CDR1 GTSNPN and CDR2 SVGIG (reference sequence). The CDR3 contains 14 residues. CDR3 in DNA: TGTGCCTGGATCCGGGACAGGATTAACTATGGCTACACCTTC. Residues: CAWIRDRINYGYTF.

V gene TRBV7-8 combines with J gene TRBJ2-7; D gene ambiguous. The CDR3 has 13 amino acids. Germline CDR1 is SGHVS and CDR2 is FQNEAQ. Deletions cut 1 base from V and 4 bases from J, with 8 bases between. CDR3 in amino acids: CASSLVVEYEQYF. The CDR3 nucleotides read TGTGCCAGCAGCTTAGTAGTCGAGTACGAGCAGTACTTC.

This chain uses TRBV6-5 with TRBJ1-5; no clear D gene. The CDR3 covers 13 residues. Germline lookup yields CDR1 MNHEY and CDR2 SVGAGI. The V and J ends lost 2 bases and 5 bases respectively, with 7 bases between them. CDR3 residues: CASSYNNYQPQHF. The CDR3 nucleotides read TGTGCCAGCAGTTACAACAATTATCAGCCCCAGCATTTT.

This chain uses TRBV4-3 with TRBJ2-2; D is possibly TRBD1 (6 bases). Germline V lookup: CDR1 LGHNA, CDR2 YSLEER. The CDR3 extends over 16 amino acids. Between the trimmed V and J ends, which lost 4 bases and 3 bases, there was a span of 15 bases. CDR3 sequence: CASSPVQGLDTGELFF. The CDR3 bases are TGCGCCAGCAGCCCTGTTCAGGGGCTGGACACCGGGGAGCTGTTTTTT.

V and J are TRBV29-1 and TRBJ1-1, with D perhaps matching TRBD1 (6 bases). V shed 7 bases and J shed 0 bases, with 12 bases lying between them. Germline V gene lookup returns CDR1 SQVTM and CDR2 ANQGSEA. This CDR3 spans 13 amino acids. This CDR3 is CSAKTGMNTEAFF. The CDR3 DNA sequence: TGCAGCGCTAAGACAGGTATGAACACTGAAGCTTTCTTT.

DNA of the CDR3: TGTGCCAGCAGCCCACCAGGGCTAGCGGACTCCTACAATGAGCAGTTCTTC. Its translation is CASSPPGLADSYNEQFF. J is TRBJ2-1 and V is TRBV11-1; TRBD2 matches at 7 bases. CDR3 size: 17 residues. In germline, CDR1 is SGHAT, CDR2 FQDESV (reference sequence). V shed 5 bases, J shed 0 bases, and the junction held 10 bases outside the gene matches.

The V call is TRBV25-1, the J call TRBJ2-7; 8 nucleotides align to TRBD2. V lost 9 bases, J lost 5 bases, and 21 bases stayed unmatched. Germline values: CDR1 MGHDK, CDR2 SYGVNS. The CDR3 is made up of 17 amino acids. The CDR3 loop is CASRVGPSGSSKDEQYF. In nucleotides, the CDR3 is TGTGCCAGTAGAGTAGGGCCCAGCGGGAGTTCGAAGGACGAGCAGTACTTC.

V usage is TRBV7-7 and J usage is TRBJ2-1; 15 bases fit TRBD2. Per germline, CDR1 SSHAT and CDR2 FNYEAQ (reference sequence). The CDR3 consists of 16 residues. CDR3 protein: CVEPEGLAGGRGEQFF. Written as DNA, the CDR3 is TGTGTTGAGCCGGAGGGACTAGCGGGAGGCCGGGGTGAGCAGTTCTTC.

The genes are TRBV19 and TRBJ1-2, with no clear D. This CDR3 comprises 10 residues. V lost 10 bases, J lost 8 bases, and 11 bases lay in between. Germline V gene lookup returns CDR1 LNHDA and CDR2 SQIVND (reference sequence). The CDR3 coding sequence is TGTGCCACACACGGGTACGGCTACACCTTC. This codes for CATHGYGYTF.

This CDR3 is CASSKGVFFGEKLFF. The CDR3 region has the DNA TGTGCCAGCAGCAAAGGGGTGTTTTTTGGTGAAAAACTGTTTTTT. The chain recombines TRBV9 with TRBJ1-4, with a possible D match to TRBD1 (5 bases). V was cut by 4 bases and J by 7 bases, with 17 bases left in between. CDR1 is SGDLS, CDR2 YYNGEE, per germline. The CDR3 extends over 15 amino acids.

J is TRBJ2-7 and V is TRBV7-7; a weak D match, TRBD1 (5 bases). Per the germline V gene, CDR1 is SSHAT and CDR2 is FNYEAQ (reference sequence). The CDR3 consists of 14 residues. CDR3 loop: CATLHPRVGLGQYF. CDR3 bases: TGTGCTACCCTTCATCCCAGGGTAGGTCTAGGGCAGTACTTC. The full variable domain, with the rest looked up from reference TRBV7-7 and TRBJ2-7, is GAGVSQSPRYKVTKRGQDVTLRCDPISSHATLYWYQQALGQGPEFLTYFNYEAQPDKSGLPSDRFSAERPEGSISTLTIQRTEQRDSAMYRCATLHPRVGLGQYFGPGTRLTVT.

CDR3 in DNA: TGTGCCAGCGGGAAACAGGCTTACGAGCAGTACTTC. The encoded protein is CASGKQAYEQYF. The chain uses TRBV27 and TRBJ2-7; a possible D gene is TRBD1 (5 bases). V gave up 8 bases and J gave up 4 bases, with 12 bases separating them. The CDR3 runs 12 residues. Germline CDR1 and CDR2: MNHEY and SMNVEV (reference sequence).

The chain joins TRBV10-3 to TRBJ2-7; 9 bases map to TRBD1. Germline CDR1 reads ENHRY; CDR2 reads SYGVKD. Losses at the gene ends were 6 bases for V and 3 bases for J; bases not matched to a gene: 6. The CDR3 extends over 14 amino acids. CDR3 nucleotides: TGTGCCATCAGCGTAGGACAGGGGCTCTACGAGCAGTACTTC. Translating it yields CAISVGQGLYEQYF.

The chain joins TRBV6-6 to TRBJ1-2; D perhaps matches TRBD1 (5 bases). CDR1 is MNHNY, CDR2 SVGAGI, per germline (reference sequence). V lost 6 bases and J lost 7, with 18 bases in between. This CDR3 contains 14 residues. CDR3 loop: CASSPVGAWGGYTF. The CDR3, as DNA: TGTGCCAGCAGCCCAGTAGGGGCGTGGGGTGGCTACACCTTC.

This chain connects TRBV7-7 to TRBJ2-7, with 8 bases that match TRBD1. In germline, CDR1 is SSHAT, CDR2 FNYEAQ (reference sequence). V lost 6 bases to trimming and J lost 6 bases; unmatched junction nucleotides: 7. This CDR3 spans 13 amino acids. CDR3 sequence: CASSSLQGGEQYF. The DNA for the CDR3 is TGTGCCAGCAGTTCCCTACAGGGGGGCGAGCAGTACTTC. The full variable domain, in which reference TRBV7-7 and TRBJ2-7 provide the parts outside the CDR3, is GAGVSQSPRYKVTKRGQDVTLRCDPISSHATLYWYQQALGQGPEFLTYFNYEAQPDKSGLPSDRFSAERPEGSISTLTIQRTEQRDSAMYRCASSSLQGGEQYFGPGTRLTVT.